Listed here is a single TCR beta chain. The data were taken from a study of blood T cell repertoires in COVID-19. Overall study: Italy, Spain and the United States were the sources of the convalescent and acute COVID-19 samples.

Study processing details: Amplifying reference gene primers gave estimates of nucleated cell counts. The repertoire was sequenced with immunoSEQ multiplex PCR; TCRdb's copy has only in-frame clones and lacks some. Clone size and V and J calls were adopted from that table, with D and trimming inferred from the DNA. This sample yields about 47,000 clones, of which nearly 90% are seen a single time; 3% to 3.5% belongs to the top ten. Germline V gene sequence: CDR1 MNHEY, CDR2 SMNVEV (reference sequence). Trimming removed 3 bases from V and 6 bases from J, with 17 bases in between. The CDR3 runs 15 residues.

Input material: peripheral blood. V gene TRBV27 combines with J gene TRBJ1-2, with a tentative D call TRBD1 (6 bases). This TCR was recovered from a man between 45 and 60 years old with active COVID-19. CDR3 in amino acids: CASSLTLTGSDGYTF. The CDR3 nucleotides are TGTGCCAGCAGTTTGACCCTCACAGGGTCGGATGGCTACACCTTC.